Below, one TCR beta chain is given with its context. Its antigen is unknown. Per-nucleotide qualities are absent, and no much larger clonotype sits a single base away. The data derive from a study of blood T cell repertoires in COVID-19 (dated by TCRdb to about 2020). Notes on the research overall: Samples from collaborators originated in the United States, Italy and Spain and spanned both the acute and convalescent phases of COVID-19. The material from the prospective study consisted of cDNA or gDNA derived from T cells, B-cell-depleted T cells, or PBMCs. Subjects who had been exposed to COVID-19, were actively infected with it, or had recovered from it provided the deeply sampled blood TCRbeta repertoires that made up the dataset. The repertoires were released in a freely available public database intended as a resource for research on the immune response to SARS-CoV-2. The samples were drawn from two sources: the first 160 participants of the ongoing ImmuneRACE study, and about 1,300 subjects contributed by 6 global collaborators. Sample metadata almost always included a de-identified subject ID, COVID-19 status, age in years and sex. HLA class I and class II types, where available, came from metadata supplied by the sample provider rather than from assay-based typing.

The study at large found these results: The amount of clinical and demographic metadata varied by source and participant and was provided uncurated.

In the prospective study, participants were roughly 18 to 100 years old, resided in under 30 geographic areas of the United States, and were enrolled through a virtual design. Cohort assignment in the prospective study relied on participant-reported clinical history from a screening survey and a study questionnaire. Each participant in the prospective study had whole blood, serum and a nasopharyngeal or oropharyngeal swab collected by mobile phlebotomists. Additional blood draws and questionnaires over a 2-month period could optionally be provided by prospective study participants. Blood samples from the prospective study were shipped frozen or at room temperature prior to DNA extraction. TCRbeta CDR3 regions were amplified from genomic DNA by means of the immunoSEQ Assay, a bias-controlled multiplex PCR. Turning to the authors' computational methods: The number of nucleated cells in each sample was estimated by amplification of reference gene primers within the assay. To quantify the absolute abundance of each unique TCRbeta CDR3 rearrangement, sequence reads were collapsed and filtered. For each sample, productive Simpson clonality was calculated as the square root of Simpson's diversity index over productive rearrangements. TCRdb took over this immuneACCESS table, retaining in-frame rearrangements with V and J assigned. Such tables are incomplete; in checked studies, under half of the missing clones stem from an unresolved V gene, and the remainder is unexplained. That table gives V, J and clone size, and the DNA gave D and trimming. The sample has approximately 240,000 clones on record, about nine tenths of them singletons. The ten largest account for over 6% of the sample.

CDR1 is given as SEHNR and CDR2 as FQNEAQ, both from the germline V gene (reference sequence). There are 15 amino acids in the CDR3, from cysteine to phenylalanine inclusive. The only DNA kept is the CDR3, 45 bases in frame from the first base. Trimming at the junction amounts to 1 base on V and 2 bases on J, and the germline ends lie 11 bases apart. The V and J segments used are TRBV7-9 and TRBJ1-1; a confident D gene designation cannot be given. Sequencing was performed on PBMCs or T cells enriched from blood (not recorded which). The sequence was obtained from a woman in her 30s with acute COVID-19. Read as DNA, the sequence is TGTGCCAGCAGCTTAGTTTATCCGGTTAACACTGAAGCTTTCTTT. It encodes CASSLVYPVNTEAFF. The full variable domain, completed from the reference TRBV7-9 and TRBJ1-1 proteins outside the CDR3, reads DTGVSQNPRHKITKRGQNVTFRCDPISEHNRLYWYRQTLGQGPEFLTYFQNEAQLEKSRLLSDRFSAERPKGSFSTLEIQRTEQGDSAMYLCASSLVYPVNTEAFFGQGTRLTVV.